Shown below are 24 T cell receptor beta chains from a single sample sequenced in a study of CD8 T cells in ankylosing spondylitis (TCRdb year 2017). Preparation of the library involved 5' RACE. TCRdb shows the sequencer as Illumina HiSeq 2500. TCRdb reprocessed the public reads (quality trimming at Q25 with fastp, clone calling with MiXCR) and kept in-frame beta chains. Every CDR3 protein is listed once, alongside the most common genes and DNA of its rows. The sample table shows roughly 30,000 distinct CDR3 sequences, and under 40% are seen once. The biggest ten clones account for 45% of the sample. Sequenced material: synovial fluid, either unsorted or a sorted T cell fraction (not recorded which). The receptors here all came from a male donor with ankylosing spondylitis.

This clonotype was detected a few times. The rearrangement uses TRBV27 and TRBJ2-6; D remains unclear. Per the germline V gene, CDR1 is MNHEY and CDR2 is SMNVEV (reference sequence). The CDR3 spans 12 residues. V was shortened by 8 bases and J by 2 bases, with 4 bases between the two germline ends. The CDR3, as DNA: TGTGCCAGCGGCCCTGGGGCCAACGTCCTGACTTTC. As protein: CASGPGANVLTF. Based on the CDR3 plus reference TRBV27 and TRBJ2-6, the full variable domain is EAQVTQNPRYLITVTGKKLTVTCSQNMNHEYMSWYRQDPGLGLRQIYYSMNVEVTDKGDVPEGYKVSRKEKRNFPLILESPSPNQTSLYFCASGPGANVLTFGAGSRLTVL.

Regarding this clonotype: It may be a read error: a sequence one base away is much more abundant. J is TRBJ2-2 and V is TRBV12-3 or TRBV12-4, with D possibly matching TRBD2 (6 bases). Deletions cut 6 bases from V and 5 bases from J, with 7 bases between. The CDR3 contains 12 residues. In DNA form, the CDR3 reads TGTGCCAGCAGGGAGGGGACCGGGGAGCTGTTTTTT. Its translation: CASREGTGELFF.

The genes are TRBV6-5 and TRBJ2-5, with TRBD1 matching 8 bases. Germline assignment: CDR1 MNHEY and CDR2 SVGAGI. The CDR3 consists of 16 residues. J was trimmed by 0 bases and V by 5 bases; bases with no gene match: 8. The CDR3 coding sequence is TGTGCCAGCAGTCACGGACAGGGCCTACACCAAGAGACCCAGTACTTC. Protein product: CASSHGQGLHQETQYF.

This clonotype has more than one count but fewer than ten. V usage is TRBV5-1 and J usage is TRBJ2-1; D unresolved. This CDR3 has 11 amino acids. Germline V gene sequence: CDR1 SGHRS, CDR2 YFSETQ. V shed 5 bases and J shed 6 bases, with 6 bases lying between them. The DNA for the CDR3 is TGCGCCAGCAGGAAGGGCAATGAGCAGTTCTTC. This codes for CASRKGNEQFF.

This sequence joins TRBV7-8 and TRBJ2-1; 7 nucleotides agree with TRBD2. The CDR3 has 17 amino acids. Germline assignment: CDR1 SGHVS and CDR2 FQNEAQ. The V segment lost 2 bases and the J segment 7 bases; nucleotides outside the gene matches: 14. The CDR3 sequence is CASSLYVWGLSKNEQFF. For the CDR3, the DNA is TGTGCCAGCAGCTTATATGTTTGGGGACTATCGAAAAATGAGCAGTTCTTC.

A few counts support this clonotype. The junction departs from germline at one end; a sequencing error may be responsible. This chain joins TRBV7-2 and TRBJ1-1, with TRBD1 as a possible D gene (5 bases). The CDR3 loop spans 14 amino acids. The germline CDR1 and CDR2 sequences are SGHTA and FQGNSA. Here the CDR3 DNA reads TGTGCCAGCAGCTTCAGTCAGGGTGGCACTGAAGCTCTCTTT. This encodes CASSFSQGGTEALF. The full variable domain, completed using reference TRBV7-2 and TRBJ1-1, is GAGVSQSPSNKVTEKGKDVELRCDPISGHTALYWYRQSLGQGLEFLIYFQGNSAPDKSGLPSDRFSAERTGGSVSTLTIQRTQQEDSAVYLCASSFSQGGTEALFGQGTRLTVV.

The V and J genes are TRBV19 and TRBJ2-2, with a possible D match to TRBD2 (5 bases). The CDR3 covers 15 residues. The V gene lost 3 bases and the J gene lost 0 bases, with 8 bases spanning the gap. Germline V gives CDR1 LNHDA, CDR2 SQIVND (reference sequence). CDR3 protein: CASSMSSSNTGELFF. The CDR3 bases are TGTGCCAGTAGTATGTCTAGCTCGAACACCGGGGAGCTGTTTTTT.

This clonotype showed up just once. The CDR3 DNA is TGCGCCAGCAGCCAAGTACAGGGTGGGACCAAAAACATTCAGTACTTC. It encodes CASSQVQGGTKNIQYF. The chain couples TRBV4-1 to TRBJ2-4; weak D call: TRBD1 (6 bases). Germline V lookup: CDR1 MGHRA, CDR2 YSYEKL. Trimming left V 1 base short and J 2 bases short, with 12 bases between. This CDR3 spans 16 amino acids.

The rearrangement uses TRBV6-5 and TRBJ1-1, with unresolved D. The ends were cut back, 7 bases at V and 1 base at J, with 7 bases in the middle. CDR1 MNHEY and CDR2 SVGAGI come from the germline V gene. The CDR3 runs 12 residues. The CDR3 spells CASTPGNTEAFF. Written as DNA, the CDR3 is TGTGCCAGCACCCCGGGGAACACTGAAGCTTTCTTT.

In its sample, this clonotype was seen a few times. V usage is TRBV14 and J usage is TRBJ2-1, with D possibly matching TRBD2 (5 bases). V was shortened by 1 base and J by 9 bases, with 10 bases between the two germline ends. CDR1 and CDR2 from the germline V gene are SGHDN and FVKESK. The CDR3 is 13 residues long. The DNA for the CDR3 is TGTGCCAGCAGCCAAGGTCTAGCCAGTGAGCAGTTCTTC. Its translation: CASSQGLASEQFF.

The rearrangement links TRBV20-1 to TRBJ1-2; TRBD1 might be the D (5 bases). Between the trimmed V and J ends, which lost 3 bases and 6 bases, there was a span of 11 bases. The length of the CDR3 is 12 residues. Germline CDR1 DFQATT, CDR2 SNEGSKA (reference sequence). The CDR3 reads CSASPREDGYTF. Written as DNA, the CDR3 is TGCAGTGCTAGTCCCAGGGAGGATGGCTACACCTTC.

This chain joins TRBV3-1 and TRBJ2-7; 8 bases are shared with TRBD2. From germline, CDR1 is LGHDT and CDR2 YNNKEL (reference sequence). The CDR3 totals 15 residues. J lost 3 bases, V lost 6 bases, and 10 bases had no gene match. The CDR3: CASSESGSSGYEQYV. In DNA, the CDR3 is TGTGCCAGCAGTGAGAGCGGGAGCTCGGGCTACGAGCAGTACGTC.

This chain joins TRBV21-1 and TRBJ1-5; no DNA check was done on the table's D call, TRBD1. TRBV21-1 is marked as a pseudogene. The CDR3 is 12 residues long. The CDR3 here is CARARGSQPQHF. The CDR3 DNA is TGTGCCAGGGCCAGGGGGAGTCAGCCCCAGCATTTT.

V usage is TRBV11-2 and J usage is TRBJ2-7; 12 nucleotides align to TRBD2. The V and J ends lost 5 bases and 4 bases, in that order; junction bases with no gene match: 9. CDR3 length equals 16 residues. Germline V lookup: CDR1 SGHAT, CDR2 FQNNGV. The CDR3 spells CASSDGWTSGTYEQYV. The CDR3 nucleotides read TGTGCCAGCAGCGACGGCTGGACTAGCGGGACGTACGAGCAGTACGTC.

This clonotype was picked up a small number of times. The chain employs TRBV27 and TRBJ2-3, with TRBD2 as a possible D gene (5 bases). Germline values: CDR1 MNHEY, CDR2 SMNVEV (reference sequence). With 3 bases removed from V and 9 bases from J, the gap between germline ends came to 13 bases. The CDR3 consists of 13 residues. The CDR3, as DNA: TGTGCCAGCAGTTTCGGGGTGACTTCGACGCAGTATTTT. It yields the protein CASSFGVTSTQYF.

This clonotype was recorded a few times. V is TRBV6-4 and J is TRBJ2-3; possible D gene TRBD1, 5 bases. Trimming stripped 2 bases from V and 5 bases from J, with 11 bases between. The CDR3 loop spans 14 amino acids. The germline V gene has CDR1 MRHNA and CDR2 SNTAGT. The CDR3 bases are TGTGCCAGCAGTGACAGGCAGGGTCAAGATACGCAGTATTTT. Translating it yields CASSDRQGQDTQYF.

CDR3 residues: CASSLAKDSNYGYTF. The CDR3 region has the DNA TGCGCCAGCAGCTTGGCCAAGGACAGTAACTATGGCTACACCTTC. The rearrangement uses TRBV5-1 and TRBJ1-2; tentative D call: TRBD1 (6 bases). This CDR3 spans 15 amino acids. The germline CDR1 and CDR2 sequences are SGHRS and YFSETQ. V lost 0 bases and J lost 1, with 10 bases in between.

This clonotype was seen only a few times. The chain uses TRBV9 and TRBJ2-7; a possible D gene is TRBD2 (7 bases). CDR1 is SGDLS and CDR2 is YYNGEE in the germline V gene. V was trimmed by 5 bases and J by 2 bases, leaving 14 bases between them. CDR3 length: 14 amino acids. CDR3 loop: CASSPGGPPYEQYF. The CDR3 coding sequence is TGTGCCAGCAGTCCCGGGGGGCCACCCTACGAGCAGTACTTC.

The CDR3 nucleotides are TGTGCCAGCAGTTTCCAGGGGCCGACTAGCACAGATACGCAGTATTTT. This sequence encodes CASSFQGPTSTDTQYF. The chain recombines TRBV12-3 or TRBV12-4 with TRBJ2-3; a weak D match, TRBD1 (6 bases). Trimming pared 3 bases from V and 0 bases from J, leaving 13 bases between. The CDR3 sequence is 16 residues long.

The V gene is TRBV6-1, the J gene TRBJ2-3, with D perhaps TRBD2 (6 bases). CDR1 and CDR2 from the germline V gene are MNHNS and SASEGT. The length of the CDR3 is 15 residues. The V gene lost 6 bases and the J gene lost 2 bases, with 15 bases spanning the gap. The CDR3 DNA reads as TGTGCCAGCAGCTCCGGGACTTATCACACAGATACGCAGTATTTT. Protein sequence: CASSSGTYHTDTQYF.

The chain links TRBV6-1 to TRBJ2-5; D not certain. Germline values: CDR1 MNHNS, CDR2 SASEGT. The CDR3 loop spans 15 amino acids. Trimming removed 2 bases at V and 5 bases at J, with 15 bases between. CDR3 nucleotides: TGTGCCAGCAGTGAACGACTGGGTTCCTGGGAGACCCAGTACTTC. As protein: CASSERLGSWETQYF.

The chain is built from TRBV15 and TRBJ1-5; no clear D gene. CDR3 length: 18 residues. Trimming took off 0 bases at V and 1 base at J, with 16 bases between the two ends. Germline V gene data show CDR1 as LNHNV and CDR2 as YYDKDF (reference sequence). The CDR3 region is CATSRDWAKDRSNQPQHF. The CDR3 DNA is TGTGCCACCAGCAGAGATTGGGCTAAAGACCGGAGCAATCAGCCCCAGCATTTT.

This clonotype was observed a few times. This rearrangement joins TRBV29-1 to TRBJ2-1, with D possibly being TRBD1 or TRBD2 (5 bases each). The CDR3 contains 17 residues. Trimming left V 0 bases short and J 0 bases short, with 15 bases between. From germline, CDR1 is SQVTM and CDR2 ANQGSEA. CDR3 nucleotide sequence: TGCAGCGTTGAAGACCGACTATCTAGGGGCTCCTACAATGAGCAGTTCTTC. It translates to CSVEDRLSRGSYNEQFF.

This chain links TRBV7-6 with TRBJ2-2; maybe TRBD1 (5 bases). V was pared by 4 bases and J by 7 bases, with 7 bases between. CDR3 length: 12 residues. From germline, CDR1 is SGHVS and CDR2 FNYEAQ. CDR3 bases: TGTGCCAGCAGCTCAGGGTTCGGGGAGCTGTTTTTT. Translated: CASSSGFGELFF.